The 24 T cell receptor beta chains below were found in one sample sequenced in a study of Ad26.COV2.S vaccination and SARS-CoV-2 variants. Clones were sequenced by immunoSEQ multiplex PCR, and TCRdb holds only the in-frame ones, with some missing. Found here are roughly 300,000 clones, 88% of them singletons; the top ten hold 5.5% to 7%. Treatment given: around 19 received Ad26.COV2.S at low or high dose, single or two shots; a few received placebo; per-sample allocation not given. Collection of the samples took place on day 63 after the first injection of vaccine or placebo. The starting material was peripheral blood, obtained in a trial of Ad26.COV2.S vaccine versus placebo. The receptors originated from a person between 18 and 65 years old who received the Ad26.COV2.S COVID-19 vaccine or a placebo.

This clone is a singleton in its sample. The genes are TRBV11-2 and TRBJ2-5; 8 nucleotides agree with TRBD2. The CDR3 runs 16 residues. Looked up from germline, CDR1 is SGHAT and CDR2 is FQNNGV. J lost 2 bases, V lost 4 bases, and 9 bases had no gene match. The DNA of the CDR3 is TGTGCCAGCAGCTCAACACGGGAGGGACCGCAAGAGACCCAGTACTTC. It specifies CASSSTREGPQETQYF.

The V and J genes are TRBV7-6 and TRBJ2-2; tentatively, D is TRBD2 (5 bases). CDR1 is SGHVS, CDR2 FNYEAQ, per germline. Trimming removed 4 bases from V and 0 bases from J, with 9 bases in between. The CDR3 covers 15 residues. Here the CDR3 reads CASSSPGTNTGELFF. The CDR3 nucleotides read TGTGCCAGCAGCTCTCCGGGAACGAACACCGGGGAGCTGTTTTTT.

V is TRBV11-3 and J is TRBJ1-6; D unclear. Trimming removed 1 base from V and 7 bases from J, with 8 bases in between. The CDR3 is 14 amino acids. Looked up from germline, CDR1 is SGHNT and CDR2 is YENEEA. CDR3 region: CASSLGGENSPLHF. The CDR3 coding sequence is TGTGCCAGCAGCTTAGGTGGAGAGAATTCACCCCTCCACTTT.

The genes are TRBV7-9 and TRBJ2-2; D remains unclear. Germline CDR1 and CDR2: SEHNR and FQNEAQ (reference sequence). V shed 2 bases and J shed 2 bases, with 12 bases lying between them. The CDR3 covers 16 residues. This CDR3 is CASSLKSILNTGELFF. CDR3 coding DNA: TGTGCCAGCAGCTTAAAATCTATCCTTAACACCGGGGAGCTGTTTTTT.

The gene calls are TRBV10-2 and TRBJ1-3, with D perhaps TRBD1 (6 bases). Trimming pared 5 bases from V and 0 bases from J, leaving 8 bases between. This CDR3 is 14 amino acids long. Germline V gene lookup returns CDR1 WSHSY and CDR2 SAAADI. The CDR3 is CASSQGLSGNTIYF. The DNA for the CDR3 is TGCGCCAGCAGTCAGGGGCTCTCTGGAAACACCATATATTTT.

V gene TRBV29-1 combines with J gene TRBJ2-1; D unresolved. Germline loops: CDR1 SQVTM, CDR2 ANQGSEA. The CDR3 loop spans 14 amino acids. V lost 5 bases to trimming and J lost 5 bases, with 16 bases between them. Written as DNA, the CDR3 is TGCAGCGTTTCAAAACTGACTCGCCACAATGAGCAGTTCTTC. Protein sequence: CSVSKLTRHNEQFF.

V gene TRBV5-1 combines with J gene TRBJ1-4, with D tentatively TRBD1 (5 bases). The CDR3 length is 16 residues. V was trimmed by 0 bases and J by 4 bases, leaving 13 bases between them. Germline V gene data show CDR1 as SGHRS and CDR2 as YFSETQ. The CDR3 is CASSLASGVLNEKLFF. The CDR3 DNA is TGCGCCAGCAGCTTGGCATCGGGGGTTCTTAATGAAAAACTGTTTTTT.

The V call is TRBV28, the J call TRBJ2-1, with D maybe TRBD1 (6 bases). The CDR3 spans 14 residues. The V gene's germline CDR1 is MDHEN and CDR2 SYDVKM. V shed 1 base and J shed 8 bases, with 12 bases lying between them. In nucleotides, the CDR3 is TGTGCCAGCAGTTTATACAGGGTTTCTGATGAGCAGTTCTTC. Protein sequence: CASSLYRVSDEQFF. Together with reference TRBV28 and TRBJ2-1, the CDR3 gives the full variable domain: DVKVTQSSRYLVKRTGEKVFLECVQDMDHENMFWYRQDPGLGLRLIYFSYDVKMKEKGDIPEGYSVSREKKERFSLILESASTNQTSMYLCASSLYRVSDEQFFGPGTRLTVL.

The table lists this clone with a count of one. The chain employs TRBV10-3 and TRBJ1-6; D ambiguous. V was trimmed by 5 bases and J by 5 bases, leaving 10 bases between them. The CDR3 is 14 amino acids. From germline, CDR1 is ENHRY and CDR2 SYGVKD. CDR3 residues: CAISSRQNNSPLHF. CDR3 nucleotides: TGTGCCATCAGTAGTCGGCAGAATAATTCACCCCTCCACTTT.

The gene calls are TRBV4-3 and TRBJ1-5; 7 positions match TRBD1. The V and J ends lost 0 bases and 6 bases, in that order; junction bases with no gene match: 2. The germline V gene has CDR1 LGHNA and CDR2 YSLEER. This CDR3 spans 14 amino acids. CDR3 bases: TGCGCCAGCAGCCAAGATACAGGGGTTCAGCCCCAGCATTTT. Translating it yields CASSQDTGVQPQHF.

The sample holds one count of this clone. This chain joins TRBV6-2 or TRBV6-3 and TRBJ2-4; the D is unclear. CDR1 is MNHEY and CDR2 is SVGEGT in the germline V gene. The V gene lost 5 bases and the J gene lost 12 bases, with 17 bases spanning the gap. This CDR3 has 13 amino acids. In DNA form, the CDR3 reads TGTGCCAGCAGTGCTGCACAGAAAGGCACTCAGTACTTC. Translated: CASSAAQKGTQYF.

The genes are TRBV6-5 and TRBJ1-4; possible D gene TRBD1, 5 bases. The CDR3 length is 14 residues. CDR1 and CDR2 (germline): MNHEY, SVGAGI. Trimming took off 1 base at V and 7 bases at J, with 10 bases between the two ends. CDR3 loop: CASSYFQGTEKLFF. The CDR3 DNA reads as TGTGCCAGCAGTTACTTTCAGGGAACTGAAAAACTGTTTTTT.

This clone has more than one count but fewer than ten. The chain combines TRBV7-8 with TRBJ2-1; D not resolved. CDR1 is SGHVS, CDR2 FQNEAQ, per germline. Trimming took off 2 bases at V and 9 bases at J, with 11 bases between the two ends. The CDR3 runs 13 residues. In DNA, the CDR3 is TGTGCCAGCAGCTTACAAGGGCAGAGTGAGCAGTTCTTC. Amino acids: CASSLQGQSEQFF.

V usage is TRBV19 and J usage is TRBJ1-1; TRBD1 might be the D (6 bases). Germline V lookup: CDR1 LNHDA, CDR2 SQIVND (reference sequence). Trimming shortened V by 1 base and J by 6 bases, and 18 bases separated the two germline ends. This CDR3 is 16 amino acids long. CDR3 sequence: CASSIGARGGYPEAFF. The CDR3 DNA sequence: TGTGCCAGTAGTATAGGCGCGAGGGGGGGCTACCCTGAAGCTTTCTTT. The variable domain in full, with the rest retrieved from reference TRBV19 and TRBJ1-1, is DGGITQSPKYLFRKEGQNVTLSCEQNLNHDAMYWYRQDPGQGLRLIYYSQIVNDFQKGDIAEGYSVSREKKESFPLTVTSAQKNPTAFYLCASSIGARGGYPEAFFGQGTRLTVV.

The chain has TRBV28 and TRBJ2-1; D uncertain. V dropped 8 bases and J dropped 0 bases, with 11 bases sitting between them. Germline CDR1 is MDHEN and CDR2 is SYDVKM. This CDR3 is 14 amino acids long. The CDR3 region is CASAPSPSYNEQFF. In DNA form, the CDR3 reads TGTGCCAGCGCCCCCAGTCCCTCCTACAATGAGCAGTTCTTC.

Details on this clone: Other DNA sequences in this specimen translate into the identical CDR3. The chain joins TRBV18 to TRBJ2-5; D not resolved. V lost 5 bases to trimming and J lost 1 base, with 2 bases between them. This CDR3 is 11 amino acids long. Germline CDR1 KGHSH, CDR2 LQKENI. The CDR3 protein is CASSSQETQYF. The CDR3 DNA reads TGTGCCAGCTCATCCCAAGAGACCCAGTACTTC.

The gene calls are TRBV11-2 and TRBJ1-4; the match to TRBD1 covers 8 bases. Germline V CDR1 and CDR2: SGHAT, FQNNGV. Germline trimming cut 5 bases from V and 7 bases from J; bases unmatched to any gene: 12. The CDR3 totals 16 residues. CDR3 protein: CASSPLQGGLGEKLFF. Written as DNA, the CDR3 is TGTGCCAGCAGCCCGCTACAGGGGGGATTGGGTGAAAAACTGTTTTTT.

The gene calls are TRBV6-5 and TRBJ2-7, with D tentatively TRBD1 or TRBD2 (5 bases each). This CDR3 contains 15 residues. Trimming removed 10 bases at V and 2 bases at J, with 21 bases between. Germline V gene lookup returns CDR1 MNHEY and CDR2 SVGAGI. The CDR3 nucleotides are TGTGCCACCCAGAGGAACACGGGGACCACCTACGAGCAGTACTTC. Translating it yields CATQRNTGTTYEQYF.

For this clone: Other DNA sequences in this sample translate to the same CDR3. The V gene is TRBV19, the J gene TRBJ2-3; no definite D call. Germline V gene lookup returns CDR1 LNHDA and CDR2 SQIVND (reference sequence). Trimming removed 3 bases at V and 3 bases at J, with 1 base between. The length of the CDR3 is 11 residues. The CDR3 sequence is CASSITDTQYF. The CDR3 bases are TGTGCCAGTAGTATTACAGATACGCAGTATTTT.

This rearrangement joins TRBV7-3 to TRBJ2-1, with D possibly TRBD1 on 6 matching bases. Trimming took off 5 bases at V and 11 bases at J, with 10 bases between the two ends. The CDR3 length is 11 residues. Germline V CDR1 and CDR2: SGHTA, FQGTGA. This chain's CDR3 is CASSTGQKQFF. In DNA, the CDR3 is TGTGCCAGCAGCACAGGACAGAAGCAGTTCTTC. The complete variable domain, with remaining parts taken from reference TRBV7-3 and TRBJ2-1, reads GAGVSQTPSNKVTEKGKYVELRCDPISGHTALYWYRQSLGQGPEFLIYFQGTGAADDSGLPNDRFFAVRPEGSVSTLKIQRTERGDSAVYLCASSTGQKQFFGPGTRLTVL.

As DNA, the CDR3 is TGTGCCAGTAGTACCTGGGATCAGCCCCAGCATTTT. The encoded protein is CASSTWDQPQHF. The genes are TRBV19 and TRBJ1-5, with D unclear. Looked up from germline, CDR1 is LNHDA and CDR2 is SQIVND (reference sequence). The V gene lost 4 bases and the J gene lost 5 bases, with 6 bases spanning the gap. The CDR3 loop spans 12 amino acids.

This chain joins TRBV27 and TRBJ1-1; D is undetermined. The CDR3 totals 12 residues. V was pared by 5 bases and J by 2 bases, with 6 bases between. The germline CDR1 and CDR2 sequences are MNHEY and SMNVEV (reference sequence). CDR3 DNA sequence: TGTGCCAGCAGTCACAGAAACACTGAAGCTTTCTTT. This translates into CASSHRNTEAFF.

V usage is TRBV4-2 and J usage is TRBJ2-5; no clear D. The CDR3 extends over 11 amino acids. Germline CDR1 LGHNA, CDR2 YNFKEQ. The ends were cut back, 2 bases at V and 5 bases at J, with 3 bases in the middle. CDR3 DNA sequence: TGTGCCAGCAGCCAAAGGGAGACCCAGTACTTC. Translation: CASSQRETQYF.

The chain has TRBV3-1 (or the pseudogene TRBV3-2) and TRBJ2-1, with D possibly matching TRBD1 (5 bases). The CDR3 has 13 amino acids. Trimming cost V 5 bases and J 3 bases, with 8 bases left between them. Per the germline V gene, CDR1 is LGHDT and CDR2 is YNNKEL (reference sequence). CDR3 bases: TGTGCCAGCAGCTCTAGGGGCTACAATGAGCAGTTCTTC. Its protein is CASSSRGYNEQFF.